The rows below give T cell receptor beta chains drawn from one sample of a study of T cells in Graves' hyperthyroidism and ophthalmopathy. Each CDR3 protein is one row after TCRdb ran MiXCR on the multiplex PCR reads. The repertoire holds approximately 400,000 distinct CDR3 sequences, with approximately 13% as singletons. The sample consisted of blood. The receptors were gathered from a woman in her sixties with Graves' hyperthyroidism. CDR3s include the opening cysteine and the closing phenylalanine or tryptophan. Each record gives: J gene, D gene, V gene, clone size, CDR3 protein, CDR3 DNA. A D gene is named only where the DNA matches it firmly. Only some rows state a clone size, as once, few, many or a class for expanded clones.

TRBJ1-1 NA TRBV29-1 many CSVQKRGTEAFF TGCAGCGTCCAAAAGAGGGGCACTGAAGCTTTCTTT
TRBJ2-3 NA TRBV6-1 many CASRPSKDTQYF TGTGCCAGCAGGCCCTCTAAGGATACGCAGTATTTT
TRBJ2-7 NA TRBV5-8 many CASSSGGSSYEQYF TGTGCCAGCAGCTCCGGCGGGTCTTCCTACGAGCAGTACTTC
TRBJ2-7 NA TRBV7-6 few CASSPGHSYEQYF TGTGCCAGCAGCCCCGGGCACTCCTACGAGCAGTACTTC
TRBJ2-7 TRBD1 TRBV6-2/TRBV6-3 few CASNLDRVTYEQYF TGTGCCAGCAACCTTGACAGGGTAACCTACGAGCAGTACTTC
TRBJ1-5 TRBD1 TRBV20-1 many CSASLRGGNQPQHF TGCAGTGCTAGTCTCAGGGGGGGAAATCAGCCCCAGCATTTT
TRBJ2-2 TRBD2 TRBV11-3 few CASTVGGANTGELFF TGTGCCAGCACCGTGGGGGGGGCGAACACCGGGGAGCTGTTTTTT
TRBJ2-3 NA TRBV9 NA CASSVSHKGFRYTDTQYF TGTGCCAGCAGCGTTTCCCACAAGGGGTTTAGGTACACAGATACGCAGTATTTT
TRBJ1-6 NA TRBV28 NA CASSLSGRGSPLHF TGTGCCAGCAGTTTATCCGGACGTGGGTCACCCCTCCACTTT
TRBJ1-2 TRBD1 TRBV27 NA CASMGQGISGYTF TGTGCCAGCATGGGACAGGGGATTAGTGGCTACACCTTC
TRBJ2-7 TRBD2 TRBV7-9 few CASSSRTSGRGGAREQYF TGTGCCAGCAGCTCCCGGACTAGCGGGAGGGGGGGCGCTCGTGAGCAGTACTTC
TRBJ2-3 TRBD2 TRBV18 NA CASSPTPGLAGPTDTQYF TGTGCCAGCTCGCCCACACCGGGACTAGCGGGACCCACAGATACGCAGTATTTT
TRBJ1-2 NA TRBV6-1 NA CASNEDPGKMSYGYTF TGTGCCAGCAACGAGGACCCAGGGAAAATGAGCTATGGCTACACCTTC
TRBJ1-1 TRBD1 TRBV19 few CASSNDRVTEAFF TGTGCCAGTAGTAACGACAGGGTCACTGAAGCTTTCTTT
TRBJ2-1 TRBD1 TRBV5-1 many CASSFGQGSDNEQFF TGCGCCAGCAGCTTCGGACAGGGGAGTGACAATGAGCAGTTCTTC
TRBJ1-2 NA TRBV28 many CASSPGQPTYGYTF TGTGCCAGCAGCCCGGGGCAGCCAACCTATGGCTACACCTTC
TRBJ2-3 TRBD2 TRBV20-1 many CSARDRLAGGYTQYF TGCAGTGCTAGAGATCGATTGGCGGGAGGATATACGCAGTATTTT
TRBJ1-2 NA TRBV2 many CASREGRQYGYTF TGTGCCAGCAGAGAGGGACGTCAGTATGGCTACACCTTC
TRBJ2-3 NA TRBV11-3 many CASRDRSTDTQYF TGTGCCAGCAGGGACAGAAGCACAGATACGCAGTATTTT
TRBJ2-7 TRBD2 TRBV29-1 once CSVIPPGRAYEQYF TGCAGCGTTATACCCCCGGGGAGGGCCTACGAGCAGTACTTC
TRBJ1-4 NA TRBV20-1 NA CSASASRGTTNEKLFF TGCAGTGCTAGTGCGTCCCGAGGGACAACTAATGAAAAACTGTTTTTT
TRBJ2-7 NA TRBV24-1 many CATSPGHRYEQYF TGTGCCACCAGCCCGGGACACCGCTACGAGCAGTACTTC
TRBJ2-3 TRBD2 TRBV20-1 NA CSARDPGGRADTQYF TGCAGTGCTAGAGATCCGGGGGGGAGGGCAGATACGCAGTATTTT
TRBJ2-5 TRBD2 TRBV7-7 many CASSSGGRRPQYF TGTGCTAGCAGCTCTGGCGGGAGGCGACCTCAGTACTTC
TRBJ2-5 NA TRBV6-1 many CASRFQGGLRQETQYF TGTGCCAGCAGATTTCAGGGCGGGCTGAGACAAGAGACCCAGTACTTC
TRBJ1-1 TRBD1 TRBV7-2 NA CASSYRTGEAFF TGTGCCAGCAGTTATAGGACAGGTGAAGCTTTCTTT
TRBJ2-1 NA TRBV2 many CASSELRAYPRDEQFF TGTGCCAGCAGTGAGCTGCGGGCCTACCCTAGGGATGAGCAGTTCTTC
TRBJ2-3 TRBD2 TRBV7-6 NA CASSPRLAGGPADTQYF TGTGCCAGCAGCCCCCGACTAGCGGGAGGGCCAGCAGATACGCAGTATTTT
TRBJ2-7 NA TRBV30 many CAWSKQGYEQYF TGTGCCTGGAGTAAGCAAGGCTACGAGCAGTACTTC
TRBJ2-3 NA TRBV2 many CASMGVDTQYF TGTGCCAGCATGGGGGTAGATACGCAGTATTTT
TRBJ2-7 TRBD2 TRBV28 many CASSPGTSVSEQYF TGTGCCAGCAGCCCCGGGACTAGCGTCTCCGAGCAGTACTTC
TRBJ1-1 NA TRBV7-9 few CASSLETHTEAFF TGTGCCAGCAGCCTAGAGACCCACACTGAAGCTTTCTTT
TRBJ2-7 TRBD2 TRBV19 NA CASSMSGSGNEQYF TGTGCCAGTAGTATGAGCGGGAGTGGAAACGAGCAGTACTTC
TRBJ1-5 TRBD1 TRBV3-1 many CASSQSDRDSNQPQHF TGTGCCAGCAGCCAATCGGACAGGGATAGCAATCAGCCCCAGCATTTT
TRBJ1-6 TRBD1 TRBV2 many CASSERQGESPLHF TGTGCCAGCAGTGAAAGACAGGGGGAATCACCCCTCCACTTT
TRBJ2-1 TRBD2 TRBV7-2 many CASSSRTSGGHEQFF TGTGCCAGCAGCTCCCGGACTAGCGGAGGGCATGAGCAGTTCTTC
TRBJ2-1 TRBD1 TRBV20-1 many CSARPTGGDNEQFF TGCAGTGCTAGACCGACAGGGGGGGACAATGAGCAGTTCTTC
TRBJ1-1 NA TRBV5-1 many CASSSTGNAGTEAFF TGCGCCAGCAGCTCAACAGGAAACGCGGGCACTGAAGCTTTCTTT
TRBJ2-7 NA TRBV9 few CASSVDWGSSYEQYF TGTGCCAGCAGCGTAGACTGGGGGAGCTCCTACGAGCAGTACTTC
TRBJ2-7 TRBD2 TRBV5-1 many CASSSLTSGSSYEQYF TGCGCCAGCAGCTCCCTCACTAGCGGCAGCTCCTACGAGCAGTACTTC
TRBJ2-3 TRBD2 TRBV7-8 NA CASSPLREAPTDTQYF TGTGCCAGCAGCCCCTTGCGGGAGGCCCCCACAGATACGCAGTATTTT
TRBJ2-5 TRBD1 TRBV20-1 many CSASDRETRETQYF TGCAGTGCTTCTGACAGGGAGACTCGAGAGACCCAGTACTTC
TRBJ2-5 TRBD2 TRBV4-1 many CASSPPSGQETQYF TGCGCCAGCAGCCCCCCTAGCGGCCAAGAGACCCAGTACTTC
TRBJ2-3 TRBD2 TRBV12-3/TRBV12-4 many CASRGLSWKDTQYF TGTGCCAGCAGGGGACTATCCTGGAAAGATACGCAGTATTTT
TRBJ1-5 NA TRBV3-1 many CASSQQGSNQPQHF TGTGCCAGCAGCCAGCAGGGAAGCAATCAGCCCCAGCATTTT
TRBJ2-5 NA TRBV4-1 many CASSQDRAETGQETQYF TGCGCCAGCAGCCAAGATAGAGCGGAGACTGGGCAAGAGACCCAGTACTTC
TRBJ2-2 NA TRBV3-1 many CASSQGAGELFF TGTGCCAGCAGCCAAGGGGCTGGGGAGCTGTTTTTT
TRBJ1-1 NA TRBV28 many CASSLYEGQGEAFF TGTGCCAGCAGTTTATACGAGGGGCAAGGTGAAGCTTTCTTT
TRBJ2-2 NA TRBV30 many CAWSVHALQGSGELFF TGTGCCTGGAGTGTCCACGCCCTCCAGGGGTCCGGGGAGCTGTTTTTT
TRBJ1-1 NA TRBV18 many CASSQTPKDTEAFF TGTGCCAGCTCCCAAACCCCCAAGGACACTGAAGCTTTCTTT
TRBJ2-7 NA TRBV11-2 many CASSSPARTPPYEQYF TGTGCCAGCAGCTCCCCAGCTCGAACCCCACCCTACGAGCAGTACTTC
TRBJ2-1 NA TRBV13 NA CASSPTFLYNEQFF TGTGCCAGCAGCCCGACCTTCTTATACAATGAGCAGTTCTTC
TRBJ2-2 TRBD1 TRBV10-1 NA CASSPAGTGDYHTKAGELFF TGCGCCAGCAGTCCGGCCGGGACAGGCGATTACCATACAAAAGCCGGGGAGCTGTTTTTT
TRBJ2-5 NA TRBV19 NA CASSRTAEETQYF TGTGCCAGTAGTAGGACAGCAGAAGAGACCCAGTACTTC
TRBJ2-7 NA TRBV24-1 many CATSDPTVQLQYF TGTGCCACCAGTGACCCGACGGTACAGTTGCAGTACTTC
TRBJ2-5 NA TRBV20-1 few CSAISTAQETQYF TGCAGTGCTATCTCTACAGCCCAAGAGACCCAGTACTTC
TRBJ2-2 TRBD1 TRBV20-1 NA CSARDGGQGAAGELFF TGCAGTGCTAGAGATGGGGGGCAGGGGGCCGCCGGGGAGCTGTTTTTT
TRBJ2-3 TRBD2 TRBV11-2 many CASSLSLGLGEDTQYF TGTGCCAGCAGCTTATCCCTTGGACTAGGCGAAGATACGCAGTATTTT
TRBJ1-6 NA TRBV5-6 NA CASSLDMGNSPLHF TGTGCCAGCAGCTTGGACATGGGGAATTCACCCCTCCACTTT
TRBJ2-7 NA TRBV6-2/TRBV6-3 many CASRPVGPGFYEQYF TGTGCCAGCAGACCCGTGGGGCCGGGATTCTACGAGCAGTACTTC